Below, 3 T cell receptor beta chains from the same sample are listed, as sequenced in a study of graft-versus-host responses after intestinal transplantation. Produced via immunoSEQ multiplex PCR; TCRdb's table is partial and in-frame only. The sample holds approximately 120,000 clones, more than 80% seen once. Their antigen targets remain unknown. Sequencing used unstimulated CD4+ T cells sorted from spleen or lymph node cells, obtained before intestinal transplant. The receptor set was obtained from a human donor who received an intestinal transplant.

The chain combines TRBV30 with TRBJ1-1; D is perhaps TRBD1 (6 bases). V gave up 1 base and J gave up 5 bases, with 11 bases separating them. Germline values: CDR1 GTSNPN, CDR2 SVGIG (reference sequence). The CDR3 is 13 residues long. The CDR3 loop reads CAWSAFRGTEAFF. The CDR3 bases are TGTGCCTGGAGTGCATTTAGGGGGACTGAAGCTTTCTTT.

The count of this clone is one. The chain uses TRBV15 and TRBJ2-5; no clear D gene. The germline V gene encodes CDR1 LNHNV and CDR2 YYDKDF (reference sequence). The CDR3 extends over 13 amino acids. V dropped 4 bases and J dropped 5 bases, with 11 bases sitting between them. The CDR3 protein is CATSKAKEETQYF. The CDR3 nucleotides are TGTGCCACCAGCAAAGCGAAAGAGGAGACCCAGTACTTC.

This sequence joins TRBV7-3 and TRBJ2-7, with unresolved D. The V end was cut by 1 base, the J end by 1 base, with 11 bases between. This CDR3 is built from 15 residues. The V gene's germline CDR1 is SGHTA and CDR2 FQGTGA. The CDR3: CASSLRPAKSYEQYF. Here the CDR3 DNA reads TGTGCCAGCAGCTTAAGGCCTGCTAAATCCTACGAGCAGTACTTC.